Below are 10 T cell receptor beta chains sequenced from a single sample in a study of intratumoral heterogeneity in liver cancer. TCRdb keeps only in-frame clones here, not all; method: immunoSEQ multiplex PCR. The repertoire has about 6,600 clones, about 50% of them found once; the top ten carry roughly 14%. The hepatocellular carcinoma nodule was sampled at distinct, geographically separated regions. The material was tumor tissue, obtained before any cancer treatment. The source is a man aged 65 to 85 with hepatocellular carcinoma.

The chain has TRBV28 and TRBJ2-7; D call uncertain. V lost 5 bases and J lost 7, with 15 bases in between. Germline-derived CDR1 and CDR2 are MDHEN and SYDVKM. This CDR3 is built from 13 residues. The CDR3 reads CASSQDGFGEQYV. The CDR3 nucleotides are TGTGCCAGCAGTCAGGACGGGTTCGGGGAGCAGTACGTC.

The rearrangement uses TRBV24-1 and TRBJ2-6; 12 bases line up with TRBD2. The V segment lost 5 bases and the J segment 2 bases; nucleotides outside the gene matches: 12. This CDR3 spans 20 amino acids. Germline V lookup: CDR1 KGHDR, CDR2 SFDVKD. The CDR3 region has the DNA TGTGCCACCAGTGTCATGCCGGCTAGCGGGGGGGCAGCTGGGGCCAACGTCCTGACTTTC. This gives the protein CATSVMPASGGAAGANVLTF.

The chain has TRBV6-5 and TRBJ1-5; TRBD1 matches at 8 bases. The V gene's germline CDR1 is MNHEY and CDR2 SVGAGI. Unmatched junction bases numbered 5, after V lost 6 bases and J lost 4 bases. The CDR3 sequence is 14 residues long. The CDR3: CASSLRQGNQPQHF. The CDR3 coding sequence is TGTGCCAGCAGCCTCCGACAGGGGAATCAGCCCCAGCATTTT.

The chain combines TRBV9 with TRBJ2-5; 9 positions agree with TRBD2. Germline V gene sequence: CDR1 SGDLS, CDR2 YYNGEE. The CDR3 extends over 16 amino acids. After removal of 0 bases from V and 5 bases from J, the junction contained 8 bases not matched to a gene. The CDR3 nucleotides are TGTGCCAGCAGCGTAGACTTGGCGGGGGGGTTGGAGACCCAGTACTTC. It is translated as CASSVDLAGGLETQYF.

The chain uses TRBV5-4 and TRBJ2-3; D uncertain. The CDR3 has 12 amino acids. V lost 4 bases, J lost 6 bases, and 9 bases lay in between. Germline loops: CDR1 SGHNT, CDR2 YYREEE (reference sequence). The CDR3 DNA follows: TGTGCCAGCAGCCCCCGTGCGGATACGCAGTATTTT. This codes for CASSPRADTQYF.

By proportion, this clone is medium-sized. V gene TRBV10-3 combines with J gene TRBJ2-7; D possibly corresponds to TRBD2 (6 bases). CDR3 length equals 14 residues. Trimming cost V 3 bases and J 4 bases, with 13 bases left between them. Germline V gives CDR1 ENHRY, CDR2 SYGVKD. CDR3 residues: CAISDGPGGYEQYV. The CDR3 DNA sequence: TGTGCCATCAGTGACGGGCCAGGAGGGTACGAGCAGTACGTC.

The rearrangement joins TRBV10-3 to TRBJ2-7, with 8 nucleotides matching TRBD2. V dropped 4 bases and J dropped 2; count of bases not matched to a gene: 7. CDR1 is ENHRY and CDR2 is SYGVKD in the germline V gene. The CDR3 runs 15 residues. As DNA, the CDR3 is TGTGCCATCAGTGGACGGACTAGCATGACCTACGAGCAGTACTTC. This codes for CAISGRTSMTYEQYF.

This chain uses TRBV7-9 with TRBJ2-5; no reliable D call. V was cut by 1 base and J by 3 bases, with 6 bases left in between. CDR1 is SEHNR, CDR2 FQNEAQ, per germline (reference sequence). The CDR3 extends over 13 amino acids. CDR3: CASSLEGKETQYF. The CDR3 DNA follows: TGTGCCAGCAGCTTAGAGGGAAAAGAGACCCAGTACTTC. Together with reference TRBV7-9 and TRBJ2-5, the CDR3 gives the full variable domain: DTGVSQNPRHKITKRGQNVTFRCDPISEHNRLYWYRQTLGQGPEFLTYFQNEAQLEKSRLLSDRFSAERPKGSFSTLEIQRTEQGDSAMYLCASSLEGKETQYFGPGTRLLVL.

The J gene is TRBJ2-7, the V gene TRBV6-5; a possible D gene is TRBD1 (6 bases). This CDR3 is built from 15 residues. From germline, CDR1 is MNHEY and CDR2 SVGAGI. Trimming took 3 bases from V and 1 from J, leaving 13 bases between them. Here the CDR3 reads CASSYSGRGSYEQYF. The DNA for the CDR3 is TGTGCCAGCAGTTATTCGGGTAGGGGGTCCTACGAGCAGTACTTC.

This clone counts as medium-sized. The V call is TRBV5-6, the J call TRBJ2-1; 8 nucleotides agree with TRBD2. This CDR3 contains 16 residues. The germline gives CDR1 SGHDT, CDR2 YYEEEE. Unmatched junction bases numbered 6, after V lost 4 bases and J lost 0 bases. CDR3 sequence: CASSTIAGNSYNEQFF. CDR3 nucleotides: TGTGCCAGCAGCACGATAGCGGGGAACTCCTACAATGAGCAGTTCTTC.